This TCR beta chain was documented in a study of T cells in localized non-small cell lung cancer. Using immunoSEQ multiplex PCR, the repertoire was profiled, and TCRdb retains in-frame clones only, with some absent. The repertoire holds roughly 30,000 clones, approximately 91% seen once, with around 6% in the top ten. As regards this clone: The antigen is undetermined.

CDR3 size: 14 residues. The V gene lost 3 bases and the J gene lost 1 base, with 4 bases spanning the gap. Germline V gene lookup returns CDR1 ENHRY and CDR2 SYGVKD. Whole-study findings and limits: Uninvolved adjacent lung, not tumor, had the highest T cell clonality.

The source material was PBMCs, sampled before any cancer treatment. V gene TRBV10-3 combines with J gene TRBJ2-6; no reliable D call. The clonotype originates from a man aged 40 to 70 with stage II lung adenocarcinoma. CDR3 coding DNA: TGTGCCATCAGTGACTTTTCTGGGGCCAACGTCCTGACTTTC. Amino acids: CAISDFSGANVLTF.